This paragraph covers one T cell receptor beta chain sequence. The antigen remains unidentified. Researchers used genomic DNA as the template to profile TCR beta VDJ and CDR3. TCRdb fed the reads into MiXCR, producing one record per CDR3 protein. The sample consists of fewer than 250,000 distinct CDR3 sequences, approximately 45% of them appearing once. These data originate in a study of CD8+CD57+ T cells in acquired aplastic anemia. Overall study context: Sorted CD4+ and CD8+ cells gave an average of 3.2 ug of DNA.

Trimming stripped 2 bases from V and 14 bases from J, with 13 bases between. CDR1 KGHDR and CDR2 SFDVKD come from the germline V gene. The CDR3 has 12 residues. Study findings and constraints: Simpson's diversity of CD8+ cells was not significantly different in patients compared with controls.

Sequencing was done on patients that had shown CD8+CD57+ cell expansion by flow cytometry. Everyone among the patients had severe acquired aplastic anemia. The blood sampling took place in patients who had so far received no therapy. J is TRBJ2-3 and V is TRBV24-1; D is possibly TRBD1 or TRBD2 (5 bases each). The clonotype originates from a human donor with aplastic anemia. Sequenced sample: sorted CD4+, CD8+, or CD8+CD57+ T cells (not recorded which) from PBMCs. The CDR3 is CATSDWDGVGYF. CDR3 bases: TGTGCCACCAGTGATTGGGACGGTGTGGGGTATTTT.